This TCR beta chain was sequenced during a study of T cells in Graves' hyperthyroidism and ophthalmopathy. This clonotype was seen a handful of times. Its target is unknown. Regions amplified from RNA transcripts were the TCR beta CDR3 regions. Initially, a first-round RT-PCR of the TCR CDR3 employed the HTBI primer set. MiXCR, applied by TCRdb to the multiplex PCR reads, yields one record per CDR3 protein. This sample has 700,000 to 850,000 distinct CDR3 sequences, with approximately 40% found just once. V dropped 5 bases and J dropped 2 bases, with 10 bases sitting between them. The CDR3 length is 13 residues. The germline CDR1 and CDR2 sequences are MNHEY and SVGEGT. Broader study findings: Blood shared most expanded thyroid clonotypes above 0.001. Ophthalmopathy and stable hyperthyroidism were separated by a 13 V-J model. Ophthalmopathy was identified by the model a median about 6 months ahead of onset.

Used for diagnoses were clinical symptoms, serum thyroxine and TRAb, thyroid ultrasound and orbital computed tomography. This chain connects TRBV6-2 or TRBV6-3 to TRBJ2-7; TRBD2 is a possible D gene (5 bases). The receptor's source is a woman aged 40 to 55 with Graves' hyperthyroidism. Sequencing was performed on blood. The CDR3 nucleotides are TGTGCCAGCAGTCGGCGGGTTACCTACGAGCAGTACTTC. Its protein product is CASSRRVTYEQYF.